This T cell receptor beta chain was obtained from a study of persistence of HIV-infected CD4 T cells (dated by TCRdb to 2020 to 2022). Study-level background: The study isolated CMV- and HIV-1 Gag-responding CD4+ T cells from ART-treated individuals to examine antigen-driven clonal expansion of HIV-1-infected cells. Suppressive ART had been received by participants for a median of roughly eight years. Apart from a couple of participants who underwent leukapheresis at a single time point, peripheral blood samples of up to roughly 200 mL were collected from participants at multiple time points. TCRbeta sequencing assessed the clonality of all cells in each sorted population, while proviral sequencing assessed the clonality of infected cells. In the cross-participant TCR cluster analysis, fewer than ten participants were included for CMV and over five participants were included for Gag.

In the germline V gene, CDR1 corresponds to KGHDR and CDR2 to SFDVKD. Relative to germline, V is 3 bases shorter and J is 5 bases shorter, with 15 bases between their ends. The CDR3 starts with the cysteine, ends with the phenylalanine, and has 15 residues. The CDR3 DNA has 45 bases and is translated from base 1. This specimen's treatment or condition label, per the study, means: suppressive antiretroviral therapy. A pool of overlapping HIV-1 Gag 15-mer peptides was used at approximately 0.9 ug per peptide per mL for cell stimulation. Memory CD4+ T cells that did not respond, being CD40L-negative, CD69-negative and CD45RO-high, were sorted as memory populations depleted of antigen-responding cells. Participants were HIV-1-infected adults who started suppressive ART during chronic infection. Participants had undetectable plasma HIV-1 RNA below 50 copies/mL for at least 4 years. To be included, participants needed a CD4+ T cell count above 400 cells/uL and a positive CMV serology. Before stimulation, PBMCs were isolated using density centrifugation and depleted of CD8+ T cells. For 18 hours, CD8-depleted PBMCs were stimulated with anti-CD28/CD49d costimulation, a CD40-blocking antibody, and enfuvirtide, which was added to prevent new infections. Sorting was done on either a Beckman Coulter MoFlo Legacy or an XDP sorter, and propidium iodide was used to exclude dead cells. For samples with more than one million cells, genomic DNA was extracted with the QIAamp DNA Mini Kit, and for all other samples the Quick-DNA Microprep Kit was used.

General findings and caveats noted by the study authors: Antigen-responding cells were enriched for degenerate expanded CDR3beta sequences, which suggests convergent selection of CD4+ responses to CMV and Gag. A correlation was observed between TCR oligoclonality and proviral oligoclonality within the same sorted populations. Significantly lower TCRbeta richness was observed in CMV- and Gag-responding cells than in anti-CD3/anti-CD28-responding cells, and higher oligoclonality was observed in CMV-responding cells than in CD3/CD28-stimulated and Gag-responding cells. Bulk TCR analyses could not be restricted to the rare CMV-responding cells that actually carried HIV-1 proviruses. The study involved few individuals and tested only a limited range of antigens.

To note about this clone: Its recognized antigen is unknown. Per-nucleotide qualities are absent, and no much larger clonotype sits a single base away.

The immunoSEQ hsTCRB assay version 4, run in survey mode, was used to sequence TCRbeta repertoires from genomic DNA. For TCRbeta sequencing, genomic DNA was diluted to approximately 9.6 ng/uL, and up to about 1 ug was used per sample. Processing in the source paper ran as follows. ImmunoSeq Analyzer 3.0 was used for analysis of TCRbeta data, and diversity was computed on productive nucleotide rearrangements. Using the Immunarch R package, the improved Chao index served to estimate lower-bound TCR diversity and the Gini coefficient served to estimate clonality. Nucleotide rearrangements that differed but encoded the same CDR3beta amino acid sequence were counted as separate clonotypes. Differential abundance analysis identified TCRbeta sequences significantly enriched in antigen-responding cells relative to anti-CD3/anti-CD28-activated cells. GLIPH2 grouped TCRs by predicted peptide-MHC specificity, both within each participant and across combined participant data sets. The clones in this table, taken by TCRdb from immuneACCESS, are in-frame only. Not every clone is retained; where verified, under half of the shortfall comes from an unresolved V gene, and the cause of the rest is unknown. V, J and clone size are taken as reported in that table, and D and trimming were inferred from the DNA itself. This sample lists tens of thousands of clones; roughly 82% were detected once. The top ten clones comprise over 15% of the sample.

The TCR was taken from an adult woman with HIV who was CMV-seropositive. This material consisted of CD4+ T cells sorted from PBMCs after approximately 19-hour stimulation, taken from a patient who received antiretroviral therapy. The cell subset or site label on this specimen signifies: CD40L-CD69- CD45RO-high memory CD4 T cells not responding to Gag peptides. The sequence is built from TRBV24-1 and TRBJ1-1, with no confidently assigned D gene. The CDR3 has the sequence CATSDREGGKTEAFF. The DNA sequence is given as TGTGCCACCAGTGATAGGGAAGGTGGGAAGACTGAAGCTTTCTTT.